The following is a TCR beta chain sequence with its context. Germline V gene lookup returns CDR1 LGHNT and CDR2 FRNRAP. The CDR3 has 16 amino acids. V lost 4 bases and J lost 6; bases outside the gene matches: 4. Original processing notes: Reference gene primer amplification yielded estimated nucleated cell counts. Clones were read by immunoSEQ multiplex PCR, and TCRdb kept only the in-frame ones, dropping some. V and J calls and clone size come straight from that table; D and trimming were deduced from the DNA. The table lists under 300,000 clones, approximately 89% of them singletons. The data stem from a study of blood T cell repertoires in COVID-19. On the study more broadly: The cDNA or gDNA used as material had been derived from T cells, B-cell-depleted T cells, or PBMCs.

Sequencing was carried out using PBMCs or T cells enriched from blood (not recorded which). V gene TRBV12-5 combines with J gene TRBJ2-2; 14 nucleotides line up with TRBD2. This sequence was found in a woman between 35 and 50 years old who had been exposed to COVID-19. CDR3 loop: CASGWGTSGSAGELFF. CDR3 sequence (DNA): TGTGCTAGTGGTTGGGGGACTAGCGGGAGCGCCGGGGAGCTGTTTTTT.